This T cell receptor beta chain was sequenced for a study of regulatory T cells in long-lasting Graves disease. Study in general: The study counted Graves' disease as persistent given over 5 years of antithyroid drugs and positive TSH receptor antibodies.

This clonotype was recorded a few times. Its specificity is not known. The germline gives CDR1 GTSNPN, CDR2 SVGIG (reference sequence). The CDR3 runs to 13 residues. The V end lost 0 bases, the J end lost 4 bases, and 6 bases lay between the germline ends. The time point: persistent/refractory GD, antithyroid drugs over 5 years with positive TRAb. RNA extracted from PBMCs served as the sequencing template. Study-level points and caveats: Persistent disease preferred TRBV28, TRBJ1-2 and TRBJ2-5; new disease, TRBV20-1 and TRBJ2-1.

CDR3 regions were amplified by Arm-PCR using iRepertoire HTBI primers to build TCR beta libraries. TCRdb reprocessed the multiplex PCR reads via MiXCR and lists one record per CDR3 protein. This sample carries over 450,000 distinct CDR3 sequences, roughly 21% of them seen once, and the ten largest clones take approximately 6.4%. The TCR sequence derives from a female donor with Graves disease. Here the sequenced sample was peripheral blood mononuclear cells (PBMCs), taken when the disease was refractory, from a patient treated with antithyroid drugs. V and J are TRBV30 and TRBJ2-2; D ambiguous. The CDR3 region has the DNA TGTGCCTGGAGTGTAGGCAGCACCGGGGAGCTGTTTTTT. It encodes CAWSVGSTGELFF.